This T cell receptor beta chain was obtained from a study of T cell responses to AZD1222 COVID-19 vaccine (dated by TCRdb to about 2021). About the full investigation: AZD1222 recipients whose second dose came at about 4 weeks and those whose second dose came at about 12 weeks were combined into one group, since spike-specific TCR depth and breadth did not differ between the two schedules. Trial participants were enrolled by age into subgroups of 18-55, 56-69 and 70-plus years, and around 140, 26 and 57 TCR-sequenced participants, respectively, were included in these subgroups. TCR sequencing covered some 250 trial participants: roughly 200 given two doses of AZD1222 and approximately 26 given two doses of MenACWY control vaccine. The research as a whole found: The 56-69-year group was small, and its depth increase did not reach significance, likely because of low power. Nearly half of unique spike-specific TCRs reportedly recognized epitopes outside regions mutated in the B.1.351 and B.1.1.7 variants. No day 14 peak-response samples were available, so repertoires were characterized only after the peak T cell response. A significant rise in spike-specific TCR breadth and depth was observed after two AZD1222 doses relative to day 0 and relative to MenACWY recipients. Conclusions about previously exposed vaccinees are limited, since just a handful of AZD1222 recipients were seropositive for SARS-CoV-2 at baseline. The whole spike protein was spanned by vaccine-associated CD4 TCRs, and dominant responses were seen in regions 160-218 and 743-854. Most participants were white British and females outnumbered males, and the authors suggested that clonal diversity may have been underestimated.

What this sample's time point label stands for: baseline before first vaccination. Samples from vaccinated people were obtained from the UK trials COV001 and COV002, which included a single-blind randomized controlled phase 2/3 trial of AZD1222 (ChAdOx1 nCoV-19) in healthy adults. For TCRbeta chain sequencing, PBMC samples were collected from trial participants at day 0 and at day 28 after the second dose. V is trimmed back by 6 bases and J by 2 bases, and the junction contains 9 bases that no gene match accounts for. CDR3 length: 16 amino acids, cysteine to phenylalanine. Left in the record is the CDR3 DNA by itself, 48 bases read in frame from the first base. CDR1 and CDR2 were assigned from the germline V gene as MDHEN and SYDVKM. Points on this clone: What antigen it recognizes has not been identified. Base qualities are not recorded, but no much larger clone differs from it by a single base.

The CDR3 regions of human TCRbeta chains were analyzed by immunosequencing. The original pipeline was this. TCRs in the repertoires were compared against a reference library of SARS-CoV-2-specific TCRs that had been generated with the MIRA antigen-specificity platform. Breadth meant the fraction of unique TCRs that were SARS-CoV-2-associated, whereas depth meant the fraction of total T cells that were SARS-CoV-2-associated. Using the MIRA data, each spike-specific TCR was mapped to the spike region that the TCR reacts to and placed in a CD4 or CD8 class. Log10-transformed breadth and depth values were compared by one-way ANOVA with Sidak's multiple comparisons tests. Held by TCRdb, this immuneACCESS table contains in-frame sequences only and omits some clones. Under half of the omission traces to an unresolved V gene where checked; the cause of the rest is unknown. D and trimming come from the DNA, and the V and J calls and clone size come from that table. Across this sample there are roughly 120,000 clones, with roughly 85% seen only once. The ten biggest clones cover roughly 9% of the sample.

The clonotype comes from an adult in good health. The chain is assembled from TRBV28 and TRBJ2-1; 8 central nucleotides agree with TRBD2. Sequencing was performed on peripheral blood, taken on day 0 of AZD1222 vaccination. The CDR3 region has the sequence CASSSHLAGTYNEQFF. The DNA sequence reads TGTGCCAGCAGCTCCCACTTAGCGGGGACCTACAATGAGCAGTTCTTC.